The 31 T cell receptor beta chains reported below all come from one sample, sequenced in a study of memory CD4+ T cells and cytomegalovirus serostatus. Some clones are missing from TCRdb's copy, which holds only in-frame ones; the method was immunoSEQ multiplex PCR. The repertoire includes approximately 60,000 clones, about 81% of them detected once, and about 1% sits in the top ten. The sort gate was single viable CD3+CD4+CD8-CD45RO+ cells for memory CD4+ T cells. Material for sequencing was memory CD4+ T cells from blood. Receptors were obtained from an adult in good health and CMV-seronegative.

V usage is TRBV19 and J usage is TRBJ1-5, with 9 bases that match TRBD1. Germline values: CDR1 LNHDA, CDR2 SQIVND (reference sequence). CDR3 length: 15 amino acids. The junction had 7 bases not matched to a gene; V was cut back by 6 bases and J by 4 bases. CDR3 loop: CASRHDRGWNQPQHF. CDR3 in DNA: TGTGCCAGTAGACACGACAGGGGGTGGAATCAGCCCCAGCATTTT. Complete variable domain (other parts from reference TRBV19 and TRBJ1-5): DGGITQSPKYLFRKEGQNVTLSCEQNLNHDAMYWYRQDPGQGLRLIYYSQIVNDFQKGDIAEGYSVSREKKESFPLTVTSAQKNPTAFYLCASRHDRGWNQPQHFGDGTRLSIL.

The gene calls are TRBV18 and TRBJ1-5; TRBD1 is a possible D gene (5 bases). Germline-derived CDR1 and CDR2 are KGHSH and LQKENI. V lost 3 bases, J lost 5 bases, and 11 bases lay in between. The CDR3 runs to 14 residues. CDR3 amino acids: CASSPGRGDQPQHF. The CDR3, as DNA: TGTGCCAGCTCACCGGGGAGGGGCGATCAGCCCCAGCATTTT.

This clone came up once. This chain links TRBV11-3 with TRBJ1-1, with D perhaps TRBD1 (5 bases). Germline lookup yields CDR1 SGHNT and CDR2 YENEEA. V was clipped by 7 bases and J by 0 bases, with 18 bases between them. The CDR3 contains 16 residues. The CDR3 protein is CASTDRDLSMNTEAFF. The CDR3 DNA sequence: TGTGCCAGCACAGACCGGGACTTAAGTATGAACACTGAAGCTTTCTTT.

V usage is TRBV11-3 and J usage is TRBJ2-1; D may be TRBD2 (7 bases). This CDR3 region has 14 residues. V was clipped by 5 bases and J by 5 bases, with 13 bases between them. Germline CDR1 reads SGHNT; CDR2 reads YENEEA. Here the CDR3 DNA reads TGTGCCAGCAGCCATCGGGGGGCAGACAATGAGCAGTTCTTC. It specifies CASSHRGADNEQFF.

This clone was counted a few times. The chain carries TRBV19 and TRBJ1-1; unclear D gene. The CDR3 is 14 residues long. Germline CDR1 is LNHDA and CDR2 is SQIVND (reference sequence). V was pared by 1 base and J by 6 bases, with 12 bases between. CDR3 protein: CASSIVIEASEAFF. CDR3 coding DNA: TGTGCCAGTAGTATAGTGATTGAGGCCTCTGAAGCTTTCTTT.

The rearrangement links TRBV6-6 to TRBJ2-7; 8 positions match TRBD1. The CDR3 loop spans 13 amino acids. Germline CDR1 MNHNY, CDR2 SVGAGI (reference sequence). The V gene end was trimmed by 6 bases and the J gene end by 5 bases; junction bases not matched to a gene: 6. The CDR3 region is CASSRADRDEQYF. CDR3 DNA sequence: TGTGCCAGCAGCAGAGCGGACAGGGACGAGCAGTACTTC.

This clone was recorded a few times. The chain couples TRBV4-2 to TRBJ1-1; 9 bases are shared with TRBD1. The CDR3 is 16 amino acids. Germline V CDR1 and CDR2: LGHNA, YNFKEQ. The J segment lost 0 bases and the V segment lost 4 bases, leaving 6 bases of the junction unmatched. CDR3 sequence: CASSLRQGVLNTEAFF. The CDR3 DNA reads TGTGCCAGCAGCCTTCGACAGGGGGTCTTGAACACTGAAGCTTTCTTT.

This clone was recorded only once. The V call is TRBV19, the J call TRBJ1-2, with D unclear. The CDR3 covers 15 residues. V lost 4 bases to trimming and J lost 2 bases, with 14 bases between them. Germline lookup yields CDR1 LNHDA and CDR2 SQIVND (reference sequence). CDR3: CASSTFPDGNYGYTF. The DNA for the CDR3 is TGTGCCAGTAGTACTTTTCCGGACGGAAACTATGGCTACACCTTC.

J is TRBJ2-4 and V is TRBV10-1; D is uncertain. The CDR3 runs 13 residues. V lost 3 bases and J 11 bases, leaving 14 bases between the germline ends. Germline values: CDR1 WNHNN, CDR2 SYGVQD (reference sequence). The CDR3 region is CASSDGPGSVQYF. The CDR3 nucleotides read TGCGCCAGCAGTGACGGGCCCGGTTCGGTTCAGTACTTC.

V is TRBV28 and J is TRBJ1-5; D is uncertain. The CDR3 is 12 amino acids. Germline values: CDR1 MDHEN, CDR2 SYDVKM. Trimming removed 7 bases from V and 6 bases from J, with 10 bases in between. The CDR3 DNA reads as TGTGCCAGCAACAAAAAATTTCAGCCCCAGCATTTT. It translates to CASNKKFQPQHF.

This chain connects TRBV2 to TRBJ1-1; 8 bases are shared with TRBD1. V lost 5 bases and J lost 4; bases outside the gene matches: 9. The V gene's germline CDR1 is SNHLY and CDR2 FYNNEI. The CDR3 totals 15 residues. The CDR3: CASSTPTGDFTEAFF. CDR3 sequence (DNA): TGTGCCAGCAGTACGCCGACAGGGGATTTCACTGAAGCTTTCTTT.

The chain employs TRBV5-1 and TRBJ2-1; 7 bases are shared with TRBD1. After removal of 0 bases from V and 1 base from J, the junction contained 4 bases not matched to a gene. Per germline, CDR1 SGHRS and CDR2 YFSETQ. This CDR3 is 16 amino acids long. This chain's CDR3 is CASSLVLTGSYNEQFF. The CDR3, as DNA: TGCGCCAGCAGCTTGGTTCTGACAGGGTCCTACAATGAGCAGTTCTTC.

The gene calls are TRBV6-5 and TRBJ1-2; tentatively, D is TRBD1 (6 bases). Trimming shortened V by 0 bases and J by 8 bases, and 13 bases separated the two germline ends. Germline lookup yields CDR1 MNHEY and CDR2 SVGAGI. The CDR3 length is 14 residues. The CDR3 nucleotides are TGTGCCAGCAGTTACTCGACCGGGGGCGTGGGCTACACCTTC. This sequence encodes CASSYSTGGVGYTF.

This clone appeared a single time. This rearrangement joins TRBV28 to TRBJ2-1; weak D call: TRBD2 (6 bases). The germline CDR1 and CDR2 sequences are MDHEN and SYDVKM. The length of the CDR3 is 17 residues. V shed 6 bases and J shed 4 bases, with 22 bases lying between them. The CDR3 DNA reads TGTGCCAGCAGGGGGGGTAGCGGATTAGAGAGATACAATGAGCAGTTCTTC. Translated, it gives CASRGGSGLERYNEQFF.

The J gene is TRBJ2-2, the V gene TRBV28; 10 bases are shared with TRBD1. The length of the CDR3 is 14 residues. J was trimmed by 3 bases and V by 8 bases; bases with no gene match: 3. The germline V gene has CDR1 MDHEN and CDR2 SYDVKM. As DNA, the CDR3 is TGTGCCAGCGCCGGGACAGGGGACACCGGGGAGCTGTTTTTT. It yields the protein CASAGTGDTGELFF.

This chain connects TRBV30 to TRBJ1-6; 8 nucleotides line up with TRBD1. The germline gives CDR1 GTSNPN, CDR2 SVGIG (reference sequence). The CDR3 has 14 amino acids. V lost 3 bases, J lost 5 bases, and 3 bases stayed unmatched. The CDR3 bases are TGTGCCTGGAGCGCGGGACAGGATAATTCACCCCTCCACTTT. As protein: CAWSAGQDNSPLHF.

The chain carries TRBV5-4 and TRBJ1-1; D gene unclear. Deletions cut 4 bases from V and 6 bases from J, with 13 bases between. Germline CDR1 and CDR2: SGHNT and YYREEE (reference sequence). The CDR3 has 13 residues. CDR3 residues: CASSVQLGAEAFF. The CDR3, as DNA: TGTGCCAGCAGCGTCCAATTAGGAGCTGAAGCTTTCTTT.

The table lists this clone with a few counts. The J gene is TRBJ1-3, the V gene TRBV2; 8 bases fit TRBD1. This CDR3 is 21 amino acids long. Trimming at V came to 6 bases and at J to 3 bases, leaving 25 bases not matched to a gene. Looked up from germline, CDR1 is SNHLY and CDR2 is FYNNEI. The chain's CDR3 is CASRASGAPDREDSYGNTIYF. The DNA of the CDR3 is TGTGCCAGCAGGGCGAGTGGGGCGCCGGACAGGGAGGATTCGTATGGAAACACCATATATTTT.

V gene TRBV7-2 combines with J gene TRBJ1-5; the D gene is possibly TRBD1 (5 bases). Germline CDR1 is SGHTA and CDR2 is FQGNSA. The CDR3 consists of 14 residues. The ends were cut back, 2 bases at V and 14 bases at J, with 19 bases in the middle. Here the CDR3 DNA reads TGTGCCAGCAGCTTAACCGGGACGGAGTCTCAGAAGCATTTT. This translates into CASSLTGTESQKHF.

The sample holds a few counts of this clone. The chain couples TRBV6-6 to TRBJ2-2; D is ambiguous. The CDR3 has 12 residues. The germline V gene has CDR1 MNHNY and CDR2 SVGAGI (reference sequence). V was clipped by 7 bases and J by 2 bases, with 5 bases between them. CDR3 nucleotides: TGTGCCAGCAATAGAAACACCGGGGAGCTGTTTTTT. It codes for CASNRNTGELFF.

The V and J genes are TRBV2 and TRBJ2-2; possibly TRBD1 for D (6 bases). V was pared by 3 bases and J by 4 bases, with 18 bases between. This CDR3 region has 17 residues. Germline CDR1 is SNHLY and CDR2 is FYNNEI. The CDR3: CASSDTQGSPSTGELFF. CDR3 DNA sequence: TGTGCCAGCAGTGATACACAGGGAAGTCCGAGCACCGGGGAGCTGTTTTTT.

As DNA, the CDR3 is TGTGCCAGCAGCCTTCGACAGGGAAAAGGCTACACCTTC. This translates into CASSLRQGKGYTF. This chain uses TRBV7-2 with TRBJ1-2; 7 bases agree with TRBD1. Per the germline V gene, CDR1 is SGHTA and CDR2 is FQGNSA. The CDR3 consists of 13 residues. Unmatched junction bases numbered 8, after V lost 5 bases and J lost 8 bases.

This chain uses TRBV11-3 with TRBJ1-1; 9 positions match TRBD1. Germline V gene lookup returns CDR1 SGHNT and CDR2 YENEEA. This CDR3 comprises 16 residues. Trimming removed 6 bases from V and 0 bases from J; junction bases left unmatched: 8. In nucleotides, the CDR3 is TGTGCCAGCAGATCACAGGGGGCATTTTTGAACACTGAAGCTTTCTTT. Translated, it gives CASRSQGAFLNTEAFF. Complete variable domain (other parts from reference TRBV11-3 and TRBJ1-1): EAGVVQSPRYKIIEKKQPVAFWCNPISGHNTLYWYLQNLGQGPELLIRYENEEAVDDSQLPKDRFSAERLKGVDSTLKIQPAELGDSAVYLCASRSQGAFLNTEAFFGQGTRLTVV.

This clone was detected once. The chain carries TRBV19 and TRBJ2-5; D not resolved. The V and J ends lost 3 bases and 5 bases respectively, with 10 bases between them. The CDR3 spans 13 residues. CDR1 is LNHDA, CDR2 SQIVND, per germline (reference sequence). The CDR3 nucleotides are TGTGCCAGTAGTATTCAGCTGGGGGAGACCCAGTACTTC. It translates to CASSIQLGETQYF.

Judged by abundance, this clone is medium-sized. This chain links TRBV11-2 with TRBJ2-7; unclear D gene. Germline CDR1 is SGHAT and CDR2 is FQNNGV. V was shortened by 6 bases and J by 0 bases, with 12 bases between the two germline ends. The CDR3 has 14 residues. CDR3 protein: CASRDLIRSYEQYF. In DNA, the CDR3 is TGTGCCAGCAGAGACCTCATCCGCTCCTACGAGCAGTACTTC. Full variable domain (outside the CDR3, taken from reference TRBV11-2 and TRBJ2-7): EAGVAQSPRYKIIEKRQSVAFWCNPISGHATLYWYQQILGQGPKLLIQFQNNGVVDDSQLPKDRFSAERLKGVDSTLKIQPAKLEDSAVYLCASRDLIRSYEQYFGPGTRLTVT.

V gene TRBV27 combines with J gene TRBJ1-4; tentative D call: TRBD1 (6 bases). The CDR3 consists of 17 residues. The V gene lost 6 bases and the J gene lost 0 bases, with 17 bases spanning the gap. CDR1 is MNHEY and CDR2 is SMNVEV in the germline V gene (reference sequence). The CDR3 loop is CASSSTGGQATNEKLFF. CDR3 nucleotides: TGTGCCAGCAGCTCTACGGGGGGGCAGGCAACTAATGAAAAACTGTTTTTT.

This clone was seen a single time. CDR3 in DNA: TGTGCCAGCAGCACGGTCACAGATACGCAGTATTTT. Translated, it gives CASSTVTDTQYF. This chain joins TRBV21-1 and TRBJ2-3; TRBD2 is the table's D call and was not checked against the DNA. TRBV21-1 is a listed pseudogene. This CDR3 is 12 amino acids long.

This chain connects TRBV25-1 to TRBJ2-1; D ambiguous. Germline V CDR1 and CDR2: MGHDK, SYGVNS. Trimming cost V 8 bases and J 7 bases, with 21 bases left between them. The length of the CDR3 is 15 residues. CDR3 bases: TGTGCCAGCTCCTTTGTGGACCCCTATAAGAATGAGCAGTTCTTC. Residues: CASSFVDPYKNEQFF. Full variable domain (outside the CDR3, taken from reference TRBV25-1 and TRBJ2-1): EADIYQTPRYLVIGTGKKITLECSQTMGHDKMYWYQQDPGMELHLIHYSYGVNSTEKGDLSSESTVSRIRTEHFPLTLESARPSHTSQYLCASSFVDPYKNEQFFGPGTRLTVL.

This chain links TRBV28 with TRBJ1-2; 12 bases line up with TRBD1. Germline trimming cut 7 bases from V and 7 bases from J; bases unmatched to any gene: 7. The CDR3 is 14 residues long. The germline gives CDR1 MDHEN, CDR2 SYDVKM. The CDR3 sequence is CASIIGTGGGGYTF. The CDR3 DNA sequence: TGTGCCAGCATAATAGGGACAGGGGGCGGTGGCTACACCTTC.

The rearrangement joins TRBV6-6 to TRBJ1-5, with 8 bases aligning to TRBD1. The CDR3 covers 15 residues. The germline CDR1 and CDR2 sequences are MNHNY and SVGAGI (reference sequence). J lost 2 bases, V lost 7 bases, and 7 bases had no gene match. The CDR3 DNA reads as TGTGCCAGCAAAGGACAGGGAATGGGCAATCAGCCCCAGCATTTT. As protein: CASKGQGMGNQPQHF.

The genes are TRBV5-4 and TRBJ2-2; 9 bases match TRBD2. The CDR3 runs to 20 residues. Trimming at V came to 0 bases and at J to 5 bases, leaving 17 bases not matched to a gene. CDR1 is SGHNT and CDR2 is YYREEE in the germline V gene (reference sequence). CDR3 in amino acids: CASSLVFGGRAQSGTGELFF. Written as DNA, the CDR3 is TGTGCCAGCAGCTTGGTTTTCGGCGGGAGGGCTCAATCGGGAACCGGGGAGCTGTTTTTT.